This T cell receptor beta chain was identified during a study of intratumoral heterogeneity in liver cancer. Background for the entire study: In the full approximately 14-patient cohort, the median age was around 57 years and the majority of patients were male. To examine intratumor heterogeneity, the study integrated RNA-seq, DNA sequencing, TCR-seq and SNP array data obtained from multiple regions of hepatocellular carcinoma specimens. The full cohort included around 72 multiregional samples from some 14 HCC patients, consisting of around 49 tumoral regions and 20 or so adjacent nontumoral regions.

Samples labelled H came from distinct, geographically separated regions of the hepatocellular carcinoma nodule. Early-stage hepatocellular carcinoma was present in all patients, and no therapy was administered to any patient before surgical resection. Sampled areas lacked macroscopic evidence of necrosis or hemorrhage. TCR sequencing (ImmunoSeq) was performed on multiple regions from two patients. Each frozen resection tissue sample was taken at least 1 cm away from every other sample. Genomic DNA was isolated from bulk tissue with the DNeasy blood and tissue kit. In the case of this clone: No cognate antigen has been identified for it. No qualities accompany the bases; no much larger clone lies one base away.

CDR1 and CDR2, looked up from the germline V gene, are MNHNS and SASEGT. The CDR3 goes from the cysteine to the phenylalanine over 11 residues. Of the read, only the CDR3 DNA is kept; its 33 bases are in frame from base 1. A distance of 8 bases separates the germline ends of V and J, which lose 8 bases and 4 bases respectively. TCR beta chain CDR3 regions were sequenced from genomic DNA using the immunoSEQ assay. Primers annealing to V and J segments amplified rearranged VDJ segments. From the authors' description of their analysis: The ImmunoSeq Analyzer software was used to compute clonality and richness metrics. Clones with differential abundance between regions were identified with Fisher's exact test combined with a beta-binomial method for additional stringency. The immuneACCESS repertoire file appears here via TCRdb, limited to in-frame rearrangements. These files lack a portion of the clones; in checked studies, under half of the deficit traces to unresolved V genes, and the cause of the others is not known. V and J calls plus clone size are reproduced from that table; the DNA served to infer D and trimming. The table for this sample lists thousands of clones; about 70% of them were counted only once. Around 45% of the sample belongs to the ten largest clones.

The paper as a whole reports these results and caveats: The authors acknowledged a relatively low patient number and under-sampled tumor-infiltrating lymphocyte representation as limitations. According to the report, TCR sequencing confirmed the RNA-seq-based estimates of regional differences in tumor-infiltrating lymphocyte burden. In every sequenced patient, tumor region b showed significantly fewer unique T-cell clonal expansions than tumor region a. Within each sequenced patient, no significant difference in overall T cell clonality was found between tumor regions.

The sample in question was tumor tissue, obtained before any cancer treatment. Rearrangement joined TRBV6-1 to TRBJ2-5, with no confidently assigned D gene. This sequence was found in a woman in her 70s with hepatocellular carcinoma. The DNA is TGTGCCAGCGGTCTGGGAGAGACCCAGTACTTC. Translation gives CASGLGETQYF.